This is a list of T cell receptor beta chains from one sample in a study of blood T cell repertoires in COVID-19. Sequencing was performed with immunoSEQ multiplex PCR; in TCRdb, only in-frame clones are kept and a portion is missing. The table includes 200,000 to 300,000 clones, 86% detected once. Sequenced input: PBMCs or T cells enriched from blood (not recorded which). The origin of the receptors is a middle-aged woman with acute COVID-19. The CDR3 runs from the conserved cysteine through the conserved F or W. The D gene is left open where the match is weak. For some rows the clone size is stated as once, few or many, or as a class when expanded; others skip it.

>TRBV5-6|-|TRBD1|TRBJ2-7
TGTGCCAGCAGCAGAGGACAGGCAAACTACGAGCAGTACTTC
CASSRGQANYEQYF
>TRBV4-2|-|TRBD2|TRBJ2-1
TGTGCCAGCAGCCGGGAAGGGACTAGCGGATACAATGAGCAGTTCTTC
CASSREGTSGYNEQFF
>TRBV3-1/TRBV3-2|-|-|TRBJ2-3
TGTGCCAGCAGCCCCCATTTGGAGGGGGCTTGGGATACGCAGTATTTT
CASSPHLEGAWDTQYF
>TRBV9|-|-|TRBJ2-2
TGTGCCAGCAGCGTAGATCGAGCGGAGAACACCGGGGAGCTGTTTTTT
CASSVDRAENTGELFF
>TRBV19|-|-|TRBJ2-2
TGTGCCAGTAGTATGCCACAGGGGACTTACACCGGGGAGCTGTTTTTT
CASSMPQGTYTGELFF
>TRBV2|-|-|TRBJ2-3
TGTGCCAGCGTTAACAGGGTCCCAGATACGCAGTATTTT
CASVNRVPDTQYF
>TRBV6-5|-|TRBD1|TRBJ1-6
TGTGCCAGCAGTTACTCAGGGGGCATTTCACCCCTCCACTTT
CASSYSGGISPLHF
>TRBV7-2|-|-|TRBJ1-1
TGTGCCAGCAGCTTAACTCTGGGGGGGAACACTGAAGCTTTCTTT
CASSLTLGGNTEAFF
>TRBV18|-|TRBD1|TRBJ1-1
TGTGCCAGCTCACCACAGGGGGCGCGGAGCACTGAAGCTTTCTTT
CASSPQGARSTEAFF
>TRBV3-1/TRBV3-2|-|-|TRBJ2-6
TGTGCCAGCAGCAATCCCCCGGGACTGGCGCTGGGGGGGGCCAACGTCCTGACTTTC
CASSNPPGLALGGANVLTF
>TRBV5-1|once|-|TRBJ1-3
TGCGCCAGCAGCTTAGACAGCACCTCTGGAAACACCATATATTTT
CASSLDSTSGNTIYF
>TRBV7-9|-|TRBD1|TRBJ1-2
TGTGCCAGCAGCTTAGTTGCCGGGACAGGGATAGGCTATGGCTACACCTTC
CASSLVAGTGIGYGYTF
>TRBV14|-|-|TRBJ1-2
TGTGCCAGCAGCCAAGCGGCGGGGAACGGGGCCTATGGCTACACCTTC
CASSQAAGNGAYGYTF
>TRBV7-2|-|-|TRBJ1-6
TGTGCCAGCTCGGGCGGGTACTTTGATTCACCCCTCCACTTT
CASSGGYFDSPLHF
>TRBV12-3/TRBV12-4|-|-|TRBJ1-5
TGTGCCAGCAAAGGGGCTTTGAATCAGCCCCAGCATTTT
CASKGALNQPQHF
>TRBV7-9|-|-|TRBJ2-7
TGTGCCAGCAGCCCAGGATCTAAGCAGTACTTC
CASSPGSKQYF
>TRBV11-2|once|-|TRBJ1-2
TGTGCCAGCAGCCCTAATCAGGATAACTATGGCTACACCTTC
CASSPNQDNYGYTF
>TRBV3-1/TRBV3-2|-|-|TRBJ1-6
TGTGCCAGCAGCCAAGATTTGGGCACTCCGTCAGGCTTT
CASSQDLGTPSGF
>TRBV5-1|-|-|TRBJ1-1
TGCGCCAGCAGCCTCAGGGGTTTGGACACTGAAGCTTTCTTT
CASSLRGLDTEAFF
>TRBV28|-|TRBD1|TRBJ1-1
TGTGCCAAGAGAACAGGGGGCTTGAACACTGAAGCTTTCTTT
CAKRTGGLNTEAFF
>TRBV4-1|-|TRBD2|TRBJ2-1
TGCGCCAGCAGCCAAGTCCAAGCGGGAGACCCGGAAAGCTCCTACAATGAGCAGTTCTTC
CASSQVQAGDPESSYNEQFF
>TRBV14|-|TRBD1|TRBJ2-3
TGTGCCAGCAGCCAAGATACAGGGGCAGGGGATACGCAGTATTTT
CASSQDTGAGDTQYF
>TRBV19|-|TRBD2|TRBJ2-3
TGTGCCAGTAGTATCAAGGCGGGAGGGGTCACAGATACGCAGTATTTT
CASSIKAGGVTDTQYF
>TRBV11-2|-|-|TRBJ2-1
TGTGCCAGCAGCCCTTCCGGGCAGGGCGATGAGCAGTTCTTC
CASSPSGQGDEQFF
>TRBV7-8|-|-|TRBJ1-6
TGTGCCAGCAGCCAAGAAGGCGGGTCCCTCCACTTT
CASSQEGGSLHF
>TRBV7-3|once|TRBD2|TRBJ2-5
TGTGCCAGCAGCCCCGGACTAGACGAAGCAGAGACCCAGTACTTC
CASSPGLDEAETQYF
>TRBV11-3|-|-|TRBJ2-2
TGTGCCAGCAGCCTCGTTAGGGGGAGGGCCGGGGAGCTGTTTTTT
CASSLVRGRAGELFF
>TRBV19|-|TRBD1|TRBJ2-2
TGTGCCAGTAAGCCAGAGAGGACAGGGGTTTACACCGGGGAGCTGTTTTTT
CASKPERTGVYTGELFF
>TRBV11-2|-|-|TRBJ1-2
TGTGCCAGCAGCTTAGGGTCTATGGGCAGAAACTATGGCTACACCTTC
CASSLGSMGRNYGYTF
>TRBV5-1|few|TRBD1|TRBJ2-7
TGCGCCAGCAGCTGGGAAATACAGGGGGCGATGAGCTACGAGCAGTACTTC
CASSWEIQGAMSYEQYF
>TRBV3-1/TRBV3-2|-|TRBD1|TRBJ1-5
TGTGCCAGCAGCCCCCGGACAGGGGTTAATCAGCCCCAGCATTTT
CASSPRTGVNQPQHF
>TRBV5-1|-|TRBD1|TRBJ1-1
TGCGCCAGCAGCTTGGGACAGGGGGCGATGAACACTGAAGCTTTCTTT
CASSLGQGAMNTEAFF
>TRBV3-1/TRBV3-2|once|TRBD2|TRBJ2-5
TGTGCCAGCAGCCACACTAGCGAACAAGAGACCCAGTACTTC
CASSHTSEQETQYF
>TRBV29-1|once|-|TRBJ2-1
TGCAGCGCACGGGACTTGAACAATGAGCAGTTCTTC
CSARDLNNEQFF